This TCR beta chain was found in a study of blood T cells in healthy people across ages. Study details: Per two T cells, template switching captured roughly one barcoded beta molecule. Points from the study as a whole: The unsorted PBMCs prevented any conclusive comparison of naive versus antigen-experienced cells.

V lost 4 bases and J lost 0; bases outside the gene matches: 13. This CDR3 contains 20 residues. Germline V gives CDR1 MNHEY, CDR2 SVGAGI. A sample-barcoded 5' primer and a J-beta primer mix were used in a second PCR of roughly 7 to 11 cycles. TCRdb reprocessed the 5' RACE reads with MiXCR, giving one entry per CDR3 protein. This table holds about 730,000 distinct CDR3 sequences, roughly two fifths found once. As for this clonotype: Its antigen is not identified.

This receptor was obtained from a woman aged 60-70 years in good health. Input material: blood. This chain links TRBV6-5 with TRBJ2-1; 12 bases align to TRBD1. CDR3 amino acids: CASSSPRGQGASGSYNEQFF. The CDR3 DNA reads TGTGCCAGCAGTTCTCCCAGGGGACAGGGGGCGAGTGGCTCCTACAATGAGCAGTTCTTC.